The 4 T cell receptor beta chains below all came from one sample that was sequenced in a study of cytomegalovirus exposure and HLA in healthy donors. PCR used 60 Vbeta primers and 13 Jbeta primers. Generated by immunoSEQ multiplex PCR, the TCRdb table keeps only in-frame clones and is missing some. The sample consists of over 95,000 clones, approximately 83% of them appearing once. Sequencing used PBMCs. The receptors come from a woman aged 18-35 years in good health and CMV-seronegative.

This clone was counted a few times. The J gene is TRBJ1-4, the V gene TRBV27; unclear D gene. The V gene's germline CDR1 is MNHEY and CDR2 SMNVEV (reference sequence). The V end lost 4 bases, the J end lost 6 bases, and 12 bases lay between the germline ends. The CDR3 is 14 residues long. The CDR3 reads CASSSREGDEKLFF. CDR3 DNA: TGTGCCAGCAGTTCTCGAGAGGGCGATGAAAAACTGTTTTTT.

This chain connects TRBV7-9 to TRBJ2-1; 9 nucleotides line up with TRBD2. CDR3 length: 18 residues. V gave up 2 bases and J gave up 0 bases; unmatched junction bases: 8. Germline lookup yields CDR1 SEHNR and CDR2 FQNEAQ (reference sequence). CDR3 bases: TGTGCCAGCAGCTTAATTTTTTGGCGGGAGGGCTCCTACAATGAGCAGTTCTTC. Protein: CASSLIFWREGSYNEQFF.

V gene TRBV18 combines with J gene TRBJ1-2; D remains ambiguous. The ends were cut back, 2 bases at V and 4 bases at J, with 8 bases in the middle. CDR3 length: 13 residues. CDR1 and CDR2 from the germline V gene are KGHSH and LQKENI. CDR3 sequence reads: CASSPGEVYGYTF. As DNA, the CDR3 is TGTGCCAGCTCACCAGGGGAGGTCTATGGCTACACCTTC.

The CDR3 sequence is CASSPRTGGGQPQHF. The CDR3 region has the DNA TGTGCCAGCTCACCACGGACAGGGGGCGGCCAGCCCCAGCATTTT. The rearrangement links TRBV18 to TRBJ1-5; 11 nucleotides match TRBD1. With 1 base clipped from V and 7 bases from J, the junction kept 3 bases outside the gene matches. Per germline, CDR1 KGHSH and CDR2 LQKENI. The CDR3 has 15 amino acids.